This entry lists 20 T cell receptor beta chains sequenced from one sample in a study of lung T cells in sarcoidosis with Löfgren's syndrome. MiXCR, applied by TCRdb to the reads, yields one record per CDR3 protein. The sample lists 58,000 or so distinct CDR3 sequences, about 20% occurring once. Sequencing was carried out using CD4+ T cells from PBMCs. All receptors derive from a human donor with sarcoidosis (Löfgren's syndrome or another form), or a control subject (not recorded which).

A word on this clonotype: This clone may be a read error of a much larger clone one base away. The chain is built from TRBV15 and TRBJ2-5, with D unclear. The CDR3 has 14 residues. The V and J ends lost 2 bases and 2 bases respectively, with 9 bases between them. Germline V lookup: CDR1 LNHNV, CDR2 YYDKDF (reference sequence). CDR3 sequence (DNA): TGTGCCACCAGCAGAAATAGGCAGCAAGAGACCCAGTACTTC. Translated: CATSRNRQQETQYF.

This clonotype has more than one count but fewer than ten. The missing conserved phenylalanine or tryptophan at the end of this CDR3 makes a read error likely. The chain carries TRBV19 and TRBJ1-1; D is uncertain. CDR1 LNHDA and CDR2 SQIVND come from the germline V gene (reference sequence). The CDR3 runs 14 residues. V was shortened by 6 bases and J by 0 bases, with 11 bases between the two germline ends. The CDR3 bases are TGTGCCAGTAGGGGGTTCAGACTGAACACTGAAGCTTTCCTT. It encodes CASRGFRLNTEAFL.

The V call is TRBV20-1, the J call TRBJ2-3; 8 bases are a match to TRBD2. The CDR3 extends over 14 amino acids. Germline V CDR1 and CDR2: DFQATT, SNEGSKA (reference sequence). Trimming at V came to 5 bases and at J to 3 bases, leaving 7 bases not matched to a gene. CDR3 in DNA: TGCAGTGCTTGGCGGGGGGCTAATACAGATACGCAGTATTTT. This codes for CSAWRGANTDTQYF.

With regard to this clonotype: A much bigger clone sits one base away, suggesting this may be a read error. The chain carries TRBV20-1 and TRBJ2-7, with 8 bases lining up with TRBD1. Losses at the gene ends were 3 bases for V and 2 bases for J; bases not matched to a gene: 6. CDR1 and CDR2 from the germline V gene are DFQATT and SNEGSKA (reference sequence). This CDR3 is 14 amino acids long. The CDR3 DNA is TGCAGTGCTAGCCCGAGGACAGGGCCCTACGAGCAGTACTTC. Translation: CSASPRTGPYEQYF.

This clonotype was detected ten times or more. This rearrangement joins TRBV10-3 to TRBJ2-3, with 11 bases aligning to TRBD2. Germline loops: CDR1 ENHRY, CDR2 SYGVKD. The CDR3 totals 15 residues. V lost 5 bases and J lost 6; bases outside the gene matches: 7. CDR3 sequence: CAISLAGGLKDTQYF. CDR3 sequence (DNA): TGTGCCATCAGTCTAGCGGGAGGCCTCAAGGATACGCAGTATTTT.

The rearrangement joins TRBV11-2 to TRBJ2-1; tentative D call: TRBD2 (5 bases). The CDR3 is 14 amino acids. From germline, CDR1 is SGHAT and CDR2 FQNNGV. Trimming took 0 bases from V and 10 from J, leaving 13 bases between them. This chain's CDR3 is CASSLDHVREEQFF. CDR3 coding DNA: TGTGCCAGCAGCTTAGATCATGTAAGGGAGGAGCAGTTCTTC.

Comments on this clonotype: Possible read error: a much larger clone is one base away. It is likely a read error, because the conserved phenylalanine at the end of the CDR3 is missing. The rearrangement uses TRBV7-2 and TRBJ1-1; TRBD1 might be the D (6 bases). CDR3 length: 13 residues. Trimming stripped 4 bases from V and 0 bases from J, with 6 bases between. Germline CDR1 is SGHTA and CDR2 is FQGNSA. The DNA of the CDR3 is TGTGCCAGCAGCTGGACAGTGAACACTGAAGCTTTCCTT. Its protein is CASSWTVNTEAFL.

This clonotype appeared many times. The chain has TRBV7-9 and TRBJ1-1; D is unresolved. CDR3 length equals 13 residues. Trimming took off 1 base at V and 6 bases at J, with 9 bases between the two ends. CDR1 and CDR2 (germline): SEHNR, FQNEAQ (reference sequence). CDR3 coding DNA: TGTGCCAGCAGCTTAGGGGTTCGTCCTGAAGCTTTCTTT. Translation: CASSLGVRPEAFF.

Note on this clonotype: The CDR3 does not close with the conserved phenylalanine or tryptophan, likely indicating a read error. The chain recombines TRBV6-2 or TRBV6-3 with TRBJ2-7, with no clear D. CDR1 is MNHEY, CDR2 SVGEGT, per germline. This CDR3 comprises 15 residues. V lost 8 bases and J 8 bases, leaving 25 bases between the germline ends. CDR3 sequence: CASGTTAGTPTKQYP. Here the CDR3 DNA reads TGTGCCAGCGGAACTACTGCTGGAACACCTACGAAGCAGTACCCC.

The rearrangement uses TRBV12-3 or TRBV12-4 and TRBJ2-3, with D perhaps matching TRBD2 (5 bases). This CDR3 is 14 amino acids long. The V end was cut by 3 bases, the J end by 10 bases, with 17 bases between. The CDR3 spells CASSLFLASQAQYF. The CDR3 nucleotides read TGTGCCAGCAGTTTGTTTCTAGCCAGCCAGGCGCAGTATTTT.

Only one count was recorded for this clonotype. Just one base apart from a much larger clone, this may be a read error. No conserved phenylalanine or tryptophan ends this CDR3, so it is likely a read error. The V and J genes are TRBV7-9 and TRBJ2-2, with D unclear. The CDR3 has 13 amino acids. The V end was cut by 1 base, the J end by 4 bases, with 4 bases between. Per the germline V gene, CDR1 is SEHNR and CDR2 is FQNEAQ (reference sequence). The CDR3 loop is CASSLGSTGELFS. CDR3 sequence (DNA): TGTGCCAGCAGCTTAGGCAGCACCGGGGAGCTGTTTTCT.

This clonotype was counted ten times or more. The V and J genes are TRBV4-2 and TRBJ2-1, with TRBD2 identical over 7 bases. The germline CDR1 and CDR2 sequences are LGHNA and YNFKEQ. V shed 4 bases, J shed 4 bases, and the junction held 10 bases outside the gene matches. This CDR3 has 16 residues. This CDR3 is CASSREVGGSYNEQFF. In DNA, the CDR3 is TGTGCCAGCAGCCGCGAGGTTGGCGGGAGTTACAATGAGCAGTTCTTC.

This rearrangement joins TRBV2 to TRBJ1-6, with D tentatively TRBD1 (6 bases). The V end lost 7 bases, the J end lost 0 bases, and 10 bases lay between the germline ends. The CDR3 is 15 residues long. CDR1 is SNHLY, CDR2 FYNNEI, per germline. The CDR3 DNA sequence: TGTGCCAGCAATACAGGGAGCTCCTATAATTCACCCCTCCACTTT. This sequence encodes CASNTGSSYNSPLHF.

The chain is built from TRBV4-2 and TRBJ2-4; D is perhaps TRBD1 or TRBD2 (5 bases each). CDR3 length equals 16 residues. CDR1 and CDR2 from the germline V gene are LGHNA and YNFKEQ. V shed 0 bases and J shed 0 bases, with 9 bases lying between them. The CDR3 sequence: CASSQDEGIAKNIQYF. As DNA, the CDR3 is TGTGCCAGCAGCCAAGACGAGGGGATAGCCAAAAACATTCAGTACTTC.

This clonotype was found many times. One junction end does not reproduce the germline sequence, and a read error may be involved. The chain combines TRBV28 with TRBJ1-1, with D possibly matching TRBD1 (6 bases). Per germline, CDR1 MDHEN and CDR2 SYDVKM. This CDR3 region has 11 residues. CDR3 in DNA: TGTGCCAGCAGTCCCTCCCGACAGGAGGACTTT. This translates into CASSPSRQEDF.

This clonotype was detected only a few times. The rearrangement uses TRBV7-3 and TRBJ2-3; no firm D call. The V gene lost 3 bases and the J gene lost 3 bases, with 4 bases spanning the gap. The V gene's germline CDR1 is SGHTA and CDR2 FQGTGA. The CDR3 contains 12 residues. CDR3 DNA: TGTGCCAGCAGCTTTTATACAGATACGCAGTATTTT. Translated: CASSFYTDTQYF.

This clonotype came up many times. The V gene is TRBV28, the J gene TRBJ1-5; 9 bases line up with TRBD1. The CDR3 is 14 amino acids. Germline CDR1 is MDHEN and CDR2 is SYDVKM. Trimming cost V 7 bases and J 4 bases; bases outside gene matches: 5. The CDR3, as DNA: TGTGCCAGCATTCGACAGGGGGTGAATCAGCCCCAGCATTTT. It encodes CASIRQGVNQPQHF.

At least ten counts were recorded for this clonotype. The chain uses TRBV29-1 and TRBJ2-3; D is unresolved. Germline lookup yields CDR1 SQVTM and CDR2 ANQGSEA. Trimming left V 3 bases short and J 3 bases short, with 4 bases between. This CDR3 spans 11 amino acids. The CDR3 DNA reads TGCAGCGTTGACCGGACAGATACGCAGTATTTT. This gives the protein CSVDRTDTQYF.

This clonotype appeared a few times. The genes are TRBV12-3 or TRBV12-4 and TRBJ1-1; TRBD1 is a possible D gene (6 bases). The V gene lost 1 base and the J gene lost 0 bases, with 12 bases spanning the gap. This CDR3 is built from 16 residues. CDR3 nucleotide sequence: TGTGCCAGCAGTTTAGACACTGGGACACTGAACACTGAAGCTTTCTTT. Translation gives CASSLDTGTLNTEAFF.

The V call is TRBV24-1, the J call TRBJ2-3; 9 bases are a match to TRBD2. Germline assignment: CDR1 KGHDR and CDR2 SFDVKD. Trimming cost V 2 bases and J 1 base; bases outside gene matches: 9. CDR3 length: 18 amino acids. The CDR3 DNA sequence: TGTGCCACCAGTGATTCACGCCCGGGACTAGCTGGCACAGATACGCAGTATTTT. It is translated as CATSDSRPGLAGTDTQYF.